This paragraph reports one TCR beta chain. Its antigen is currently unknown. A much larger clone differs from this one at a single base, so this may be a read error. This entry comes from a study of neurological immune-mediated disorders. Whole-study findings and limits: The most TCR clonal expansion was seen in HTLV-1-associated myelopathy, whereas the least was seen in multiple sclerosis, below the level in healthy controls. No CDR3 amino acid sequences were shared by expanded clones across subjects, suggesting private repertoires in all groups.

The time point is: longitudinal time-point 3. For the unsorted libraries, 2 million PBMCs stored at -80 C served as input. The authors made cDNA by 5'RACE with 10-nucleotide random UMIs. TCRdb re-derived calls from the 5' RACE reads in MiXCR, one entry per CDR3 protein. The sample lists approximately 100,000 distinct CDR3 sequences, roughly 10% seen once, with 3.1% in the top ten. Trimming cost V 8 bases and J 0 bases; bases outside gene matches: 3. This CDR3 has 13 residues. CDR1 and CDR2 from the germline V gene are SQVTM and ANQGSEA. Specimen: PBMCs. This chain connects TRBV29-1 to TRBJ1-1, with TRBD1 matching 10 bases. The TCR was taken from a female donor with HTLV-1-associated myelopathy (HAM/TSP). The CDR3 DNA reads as TGCAGCATGACAGGGGGCGTGAACACTGAAGCTTTCTTT. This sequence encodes CSMTGGVNTEAFF.